This T cell receptor (beta chain) was captured by sequencing in a study of blood T cell repertoires in COVID-19. Study information: Acute and convalescent COVID-19 specimens originated in the United States, Italy and Spain.

Unmatched junction bases numbered 2, after V lost 1 base and J lost 4 bases. Germline V CDR1 and CDR2: SGHDT, YYEEEE. The CDR3 is 16 residues long. TCRdb's table, derived via immunoSEQ multiplex PCR, lists solely in-frame clones and lacks some. The sample has hundreds of thousands of clones; about 87% are singletons. This sequence originates from a man aged 55 to 70 who had recovered from COVID-19. Sequencing was done on a sample of peripheral blood. V and J are TRBV5-6 and TRBJ2-1; 13 bases align to TRBD2. DNA for the CDR3: TGTGCCAGCAGCTTGTCGGGACTAGCGGGGTACAATGAGCAGTTCTTC. Translated, it gives CASSLSGLAGYNEQFF. Using reference TRBV5-6 and TRBJ2-1 for the parts outside the CDR3, the full variable domain is DAGVTQSPTHLIKTRGQQVTLRCSPKSGHDTVSWYQQALGQGPQFIFQYYEEEERQRGNFPDRFSGHQFPNYSSELNVNALLLGDSALYLCASSLSGLAGYNEQFFGPGTRLTVL.